The source of this TCR beta chain is a study of cytomegalovirus exposure and HLA in healthy donors. Whole-study findings and limits: When analyzed later, the rates of TCR association showed variation by HLA locus, with DRB1 the most and HLA-C the fewest. Researchers reported from a later analysis that most CMV-associated TCR beta chains appeared HLA-restricted. Some V segments, including TRBV6-2 and TRBV6-3, were excluded as indistinguishable.

At the time of sampling, donors were nominally healthy, though unrecorded immune exposures were likely. Note on this clone: Its target is unknown.

Looked up from germline, CDR1 is LNHNV and CDR2 is YYDKDF (reference sequence). CDR3 length: 13 amino acids. Trimming took off 1 base at V and 13 bases at J, with 13 bases between the two ends. Use of 60 Vbeta and 13 Jbeta primers characterized the PCR. The protocol was immunoSEQ multiplex PCR, while the TCRdb copy is restricted to in-frame clones and leaves out a portion. The data contain about 150,000 clones, 79% of them singletons. The chain links TRBV15 to TRBJ1-4; D remains unclear. Input material: PBMCs. This clonotype was sampled from a human donor in good health. CDR3 nucleotide sequence: TGTGCCACCAGCAGAGGACCAACCGAGCGACTGTTTTTT. Translated: CATSRGPTERLFF.